Here is one T cell receptor beta chain with its context. This clone was counted between two and nine times. No cognate antigen has been identified for it. No quality values exist for individual bases; no much larger clone is one base distant. Reading the label with the study, this specimen's time point is: about 28 days (+/-7) after the second vaccine dose. AZD1222 recipients whose second dose came at about 4 weeks and those whose second dose came at about 12 weeks were combined into one group, since spike-specific TCR depth and breadth did not differ between the two schedules. Samples from vaccinated people were obtained from the UK trials COV001 and COV002, which included a single-blind randomized controlled phase 2/3 trial of AZD1222 (ChAdOx1 nCoV-19) in healthy adults. For TCRbeta chain sequencing, PBMC samples from trial participants were taken at day 0 and at day 28 after the second dose. The data are from a study of T cell responses to AZD1222 COVID-19 vaccine (dated by TCRdb to 2020 to 2022). In terms of the full investigation: A total of just over 230 trial participants underwent TCR sequencing, of whom roughly 210 had received two doses of AZD1222 and approximately 26 had received two doses of the MenACWY control vaccine. Enrollment into the trials was organized by age into subgroups of 18-55, 56-69 and 70-plus years, and those subgroups contained approximately 160, 26 and 62 TCR-sequenced participants, respectively. What the study reported, not specific to this receptor: The 56-69-year group was small, and its depth increase did not reach significance, likely because of low power. Reportedly, almost half of the unique spike-specific TCRs recognized epitopes lying outside the regions that are mutated in the B.1.351 and B.1.1.7 variants. Most participants were white British and females outnumbered males, and the authors suggested that clonal diversity may have been underestimated. Because no day 14 peak-response samples were available, repertoires were characterized only after the peak T cell response. After two AZD1222 doses, spike-specific TCR breadth and depth were significantly higher than at day 0 and than in MenACWY recipients. CD4 TCRs associated with the vaccine covered the entire spike protein, and the dominant responses were in regions 160-218 and 743-854. Conclusions about previously exposed vaccinees were limited because only six AZD1222 recipients were SARS-CoV-2 seropositive at baseline.

The CDR3 regions of human TCRbeta chains were subjected to immunosequencing. As for the original processing: Repertoire TCRs were matched against a reference library of SARS-CoV-2-specific TCRs generated with the MIRA antigen-specificity platform. Breadth was defined as the fraction of unique TCRs that were SARS-CoV-2-associated, and depth was defined as the fraction of total T cells that were SARS-CoV-2-associated. Using the MIRA data, each spike-specific TCR was assigned both to the spike region to which the TCR was reactive and to a CD4 or CD8 class. Log10-transformed breadth and depth values were compared by one-way ANOVA with Sidak's multiple comparisons tests. Here the immuneACCESS table is served through TCRdb, limited to in-frame sequences with V and J called. Missing clones are a known gap in these copies; in checked studies unresolved V genes cover under half, and the rest lacks a known reason. That table gives V, J and clone size, and the DNA gave D and trimming. Present in this sample are some 130,000 clones, 90% to 95% of which were seen just once. Clones ranked in the top ten supply 6.5% to 8% of the sample.

CDR1 is given as SEHNR and CDR2 as FQNEAQ, both from the germline V gene (reference sequence). Trimming takes 5 bases from V and 7 bases from J, and the germline ends sit 8 bases apart. Its CDR3 holds 11 amino acids, cysteine through phenylalanine. The retained sequence is limited to the CDR3, 33 bases, with the frame set at the first base. This clonotype was sampled from an adult who received the AZD1222 COVID-19 vaccine. The rearrangement combines TRBV7-9 with TRBJ1-1, and the D gene may be TRBD1, 5 bases matching. The sample consisted of peripheral blood, taken 28 days after the second AZD1222 dose. CDR3 loop: CASSLTVEAFF. The DNA sequence is TGTGCCAGCAGCCTGACAGTTGAAGCTTTCTTT.